This TCR beta chain comes out of a study of cytomegalovirus exposure and HLA in healthy donors. Broader study findings: What a later analysis reportedly showed was that an Asian-associated ancestry cluster had fewer N-insertions than the roughly 700-donor mean. Later, TCR association rates were found to vary by HLA locus, highest for DRB1 and lowest for HLA-C. The CMV antigen specificity of a few CMV-associated chains was confirmed through in vitro analysis.

Germline CDR1 reads KGHSY; CDR2 reads FQNENV. This CDR3 contains 11 residues. Trimming left V 6 bases short and J 8 bases short, with 10 bases between. On this clone itself: Its antigen is not identified.

13 Jbeta primers and 60 Vbeta primers were used for the PCR. Produced via immunoSEQ multiplex PCR; TCRdb's table is partial and in-frame only. The sample contains fewer than 200,000 clones, approximately 86% of which appear only once. Sequenced sample: PBMCs. The chain couples TRBV16 to TRBJ1-1; D uncertain. This receptor was obtained from a male donor in good health and CMV-seronegative. The CDR3 nucleotides are TGTGCCAGCAGGCGCCATCGGGAAGCTTTCTTT. This encodes CASRRHREAFF.